This entry describes one T cell receptor (beta chain). The source of the sample is a study of blood T cell repertoires in COVID-19. CDR1 SGHRS and CDR2 YFSETQ come from the germline V gene. The CDR3 runs to 15 residues. V lost 4 bases to trimming and J lost 7 bases; unmatched junction nucleotides: 8. Only in-frame clones appear in the TCRdb table, and some are missing; sequencing was by immunoSEQ multiplex PCR. Of approximately 77,000 clones listed, approximately 76% were seen once; the top ten hold 15% to 20%. This sequence was found in a man between 65 and 79 years old with active or convalescent COVID-19. Sequenced material: peripheral blood. V usage is TRBV5-1 and J usage is TRBJ1-4; 9 bases align to TRBD1. CDR3 nucleotide sequence: TGCGCCAGCAGCGCGGGACAGGGAGGGACTGAAAAACTGTTTTTT. Translating it yields CASSAGQGGTEKLFF.